Listed here are 7 T cell receptor beta chains from one sample, sequenced in a study of T cells after yellow fever vaccination. TCRdb independently ran MiXCR on the 5' RACE reads; one entry per CDR3 protein. The sample gives under 300,000 distinct CDR3 sequences, about 7% of which show up once; 0.65% to 0.9% is in the top ten. The material sequenced was CD4+ T cells sorted from PBMCs, taken 15 days after the yellow fever booster vaccination. The origin of the receptors is a man aged 30-40 years who received the YFV17D yellow fever vaccine.

This clonotype was observed a few times. The V gene is TRBV7-2, the J gene TRBJ2-7; no firm D call. The CDR3 spans 15 residues. The germline V gene encodes CDR1 SGHTA and CDR2 FQGNSA. Trimming took 1 base from V and 6 from J, leaving 16 bases between them. CDR3 in amino acids: CASSLVSLRATEQYF. CDR3 coding DNA: TGTGCCAGCAGCTTAGTTTCTCTCCGGGCTACCGAGCAGTACTTC. The complete variable domain, with remaining parts taken from reference TRBV7-2 and TRBJ2-7, reads GAGVSQSPSNKVTEKGKDVELRCDPISGHTALYWYRQSLGQGLEFLIYFQGNSAPDKSGLPSDRFSAERTGGSVSTLTIQRTQQEDSAVYLCASSLVSLRATEQYFGPGTRLTVT.

This clonotype was counted between two and nine times. J is TRBJ1-6 and V is TRBV18; TRBD1 aligns across 7 bases. J lost 7 bases, V lost 8 bases, and 8 bases had no gene match. The CDR3 loop spans 14 amino acids. The germline gives CDR1 KGHSH, CDR2 LQKENI. The DNA for the CDR3 is TGTGCCAGCCACATTGGACAGGCGAATTCACCCCTCCACTTT. It codes for CASHIGQANSPLHF. The whole variable domain, remainder taken from reference TRBV18 and TRBJ1-6, is NAGVMQNPRHLVRRRGQEARLRCSPMKGHSHVYWYRQLPEEGLKFMVYLQKENIIDESGMPKERFSAEFPKEGPSILRIQQVVRGDSAAYFCASHIGQANSPLHFGNGTRLTVT.

As concerns this clonotype: Just one base apart from a much larger clone, this may be a read error. CDR3 amino acids: CATSDADRSSGANVLTF. The DNA for the CDR3 is TGTGCCACCAGTGATGCGGACAGGTCCTCTGGGGCCAACGTCCTGACTTTC. The chain combines TRBV24-1 with TRBJ2-6; TRBD1 matches 7 bases. Germline values: CDR1 KGHDR, CDR2 SFDVKD. V dropped 3 bases and J dropped 0; count of bases not matched to a gene: 4. This CDR3 has 17 residues.

The table lists this clonotype with a few counts. The chain links TRBV5-1 to TRBJ2-5, with D perhaps TRBD2 (5 bases). CDR1 SGHRS and CDR2 YFSETQ come from the germline V gene. The CDR3 loop spans 16 amino acids. V was clipped by 4 bases and J by 5 bases, with 21 bases between them. The CDR3 coding sequence is TGCGCCAGCAGCCCCAATGGCGTGGAGGTTCGTGAGACCCAGTACTTC. It codes for CASSPNGVEVRETQYF.

This clonotype was seen more than once but under ten times. The chain couples TRBV15 to TRBJ1-5; D is ambiguous. The CDR3 spans 12 residues. Germline V gene lookup returns CDR1 LNHNV and CDR2 YYDKDF (reference sequence). The ends were cut back, 1 base at V and 5 bases at J, with 3 bases in the middle. The CDR3 nucleotides are TGTGCCACCAGCAGAGGGGATCAGCCCCAGCATTTT. Protein sequence: CATSRGDQPQHF.

At least ten counts were recorded for this clonotype. This rearrangement joins TRBV6-5 to TRBJ2-4; D gene unclear. Looked up from germline, CDR1 is MNHEY and CDR2 is SVGAGI. The length of the CDR3 is 15 residues. V was cut by 2 bases and J by 2 bases, with 10 bases left in between. The CDR3 nucleotides are TGTGCCAGCAGTTACGAGGTCCTGACCAAAAACATTCAGTACTTC. Amino acids: CASSYEVLTKNIQYF.

This clonotype was counted ten times or more. The chain uses TRBV14 and TRBJ2-7; D is ambiguous. The V gene lost 5 bases and the J gene lost 1 base, with 9 bases spanning the gap. The CDR3 extends over 13 amino acids. The germline CDR1 and CDR2 sequences are SGHDN and FVKESK. This CDR3 reads CASSDQPSYEQYF. In nucleotides, the CDR3 is TGTGCCAGCAGCGATCAACCTTCCTACGAGCAGTACTTC. Drawing the rest from reference TRBV14 and TRBJ2-7, the complete variable domain is EAGVTQFPSHSVIEKGQTVTLRCDPISGHDNLYWYRRVMGKEIKFLLHFVKESKQDESGMPNNRFLAERTGGTYSTLKVQPAELEDSGVYFCASSDQPSYEQYFGPGTRLTVT.